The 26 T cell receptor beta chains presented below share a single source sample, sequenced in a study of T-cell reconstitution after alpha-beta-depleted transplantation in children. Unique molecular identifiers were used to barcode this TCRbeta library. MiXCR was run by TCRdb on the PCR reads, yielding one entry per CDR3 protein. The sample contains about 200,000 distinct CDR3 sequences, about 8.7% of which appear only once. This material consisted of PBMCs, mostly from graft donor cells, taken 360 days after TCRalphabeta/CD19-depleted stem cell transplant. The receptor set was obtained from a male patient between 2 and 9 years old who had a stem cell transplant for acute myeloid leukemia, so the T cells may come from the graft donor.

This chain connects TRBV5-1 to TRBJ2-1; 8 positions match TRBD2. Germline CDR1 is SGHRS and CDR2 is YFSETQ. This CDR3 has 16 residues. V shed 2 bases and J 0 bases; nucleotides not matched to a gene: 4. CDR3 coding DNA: TGCGCCAGCAGCTTCATTAGCGGGGTCTCCTACAATGAGCAGTTCTTC. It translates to CASSFISGVSYNEQFF.

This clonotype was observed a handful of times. The CDR3 coding sequence is TGCGCCAGCAGCATCTGGGGTAGCGGGAGTTCCGGGGGGCAGTTCTTC. It encodes CASSIWGSGSSGGQFF. The chain recombines TRBV5-1 with TRBJ2-1; 9 nucleotides agree with TRBD2. From germline, CDR1 is SGHRS and CDR2 YFSETQ. J gave up 12 bases and V 4 bases, and 17 bases lay outside the gene matches. The CDR3 is 16 residues long.

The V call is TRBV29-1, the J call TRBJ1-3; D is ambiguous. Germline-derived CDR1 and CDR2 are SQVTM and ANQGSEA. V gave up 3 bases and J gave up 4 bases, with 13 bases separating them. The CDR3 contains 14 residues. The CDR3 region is CSVEGGTAGNTIYF. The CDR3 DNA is TGCAGCGTTGAGGGAGGTACGGCCGGAAACACCATATATTTT.

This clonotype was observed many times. CDR3 region: CATQGSTDTGELFF. CDR3 bases: TGTGCCACCCAGGGAAGTACGGACACCGGGGAGCTGTTTTTT. The V gene is TRBV10-3, the J gene TRBJ2-2; D possibly corresponds to TRBD1 (5 bases). The germline gives CDR1 ENHRY, CDR2 SYGVKD. The length of the CDR3 is 14 residues. Trimming shortened V by 10 bases and J by 3 bases, and 15 bases separated the two germline ends.

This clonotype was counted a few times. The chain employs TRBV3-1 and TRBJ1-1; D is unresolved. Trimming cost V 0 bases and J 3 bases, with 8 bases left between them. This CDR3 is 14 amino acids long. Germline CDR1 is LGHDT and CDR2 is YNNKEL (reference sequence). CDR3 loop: CASSQEWGYTEAFF. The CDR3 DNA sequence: TGTGCCAGCAGCCAAGAGTGGGGTTACACTGAAGCTTTCTTT.

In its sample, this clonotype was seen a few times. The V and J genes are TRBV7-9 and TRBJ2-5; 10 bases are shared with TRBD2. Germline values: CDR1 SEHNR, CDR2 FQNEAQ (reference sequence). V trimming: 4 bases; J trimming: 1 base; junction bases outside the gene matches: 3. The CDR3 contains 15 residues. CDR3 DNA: TGTGCCAGCAGCTATAGCGGGGGGATCCAAGAGACCCAGTACTTC. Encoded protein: CASSYSGGIQETQYF.

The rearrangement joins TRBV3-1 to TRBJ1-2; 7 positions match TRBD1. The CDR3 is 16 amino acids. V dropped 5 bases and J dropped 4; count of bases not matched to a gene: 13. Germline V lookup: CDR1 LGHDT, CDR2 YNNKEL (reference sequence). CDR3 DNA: TGTGCCAGCAGCGAAACCCGGACAGGAGCCTCCTATGGCTACACCTTC. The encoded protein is CASSETRTGASYGYTF.

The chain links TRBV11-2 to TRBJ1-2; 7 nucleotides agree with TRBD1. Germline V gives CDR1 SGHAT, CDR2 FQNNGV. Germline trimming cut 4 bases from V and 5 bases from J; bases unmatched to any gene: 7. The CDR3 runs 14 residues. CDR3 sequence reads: CASSSLTGAYGYTF. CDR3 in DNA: TGTGCCAGCAGCTCCCTAACAGGGGCTTATGGCTACACCTTC.

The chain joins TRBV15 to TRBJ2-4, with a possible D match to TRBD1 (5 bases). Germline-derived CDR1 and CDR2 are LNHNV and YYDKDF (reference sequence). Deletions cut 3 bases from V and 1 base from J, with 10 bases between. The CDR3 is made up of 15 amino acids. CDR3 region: CATSRKQDAKNIQYF. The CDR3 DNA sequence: TGTGCCACCAGCAGGAAACAGGACGCCAAAAACATTCAGTACTTC.

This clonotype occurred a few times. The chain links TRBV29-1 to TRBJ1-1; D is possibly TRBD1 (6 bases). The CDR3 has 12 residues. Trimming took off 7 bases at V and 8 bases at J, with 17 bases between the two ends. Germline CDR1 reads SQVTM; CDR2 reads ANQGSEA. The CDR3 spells CSALDSRREAFF. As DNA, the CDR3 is TGCAGCGCCTTGGACAGCCGTCGGGAAGCTTTCTTT.

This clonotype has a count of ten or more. The CDR3 here is CASSLGAFRSEKLFF. The CDR3 DNA reads TGTGCCAGCAGCTTAGGGGCTTTCCGGTCGGAAAAACTGTTTTTT. The chain recombines TRBV7-2 with TRBJ1-4; D not resolved. Germline CDR1 is SGHTA and CDR2 is FQGNSA. The CDR3 is 15 residues long. The V end lost 1 base, the J end lost 8 bases, and 14 bases lay between the germline ends.

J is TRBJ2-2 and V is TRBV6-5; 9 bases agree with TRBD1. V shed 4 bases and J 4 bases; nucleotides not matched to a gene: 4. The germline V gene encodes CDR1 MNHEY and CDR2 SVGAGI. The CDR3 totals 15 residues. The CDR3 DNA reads TGTGCCAGCAGTTGGGACAGGGTTCTCACCGGGGAGCTGTTTTTT. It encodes CASSWDRVLTGELFF.

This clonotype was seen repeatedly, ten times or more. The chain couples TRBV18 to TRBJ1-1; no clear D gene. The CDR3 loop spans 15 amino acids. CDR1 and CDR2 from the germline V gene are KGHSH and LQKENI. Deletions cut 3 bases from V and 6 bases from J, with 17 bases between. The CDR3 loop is CASSPLGSRLAEAFF. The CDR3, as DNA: TGTGCCAGCTCACCTTTAGGCTCTCGACTAGCTGAAGCTTTCTTT.

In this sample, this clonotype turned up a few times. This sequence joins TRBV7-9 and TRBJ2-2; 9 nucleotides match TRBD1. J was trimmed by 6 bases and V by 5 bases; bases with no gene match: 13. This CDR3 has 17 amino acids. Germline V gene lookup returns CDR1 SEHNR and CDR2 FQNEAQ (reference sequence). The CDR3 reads CASSLVAGQGIAGELFF. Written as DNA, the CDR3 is TGTGCCAGCAGCCTTGTAGCTGGACAGGGGATTGCCGGGGAGCTGTTTTTT.

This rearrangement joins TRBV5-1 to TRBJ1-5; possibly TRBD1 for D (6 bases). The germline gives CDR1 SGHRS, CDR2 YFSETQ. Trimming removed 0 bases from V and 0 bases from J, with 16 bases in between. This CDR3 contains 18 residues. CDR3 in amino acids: CASSLEARGGNSNQPQHF. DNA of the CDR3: TGCGCCAGCAGCTTGGAGGCCAGGGGAGGCAATAGCAATCAGCCCCAGCATTTT.

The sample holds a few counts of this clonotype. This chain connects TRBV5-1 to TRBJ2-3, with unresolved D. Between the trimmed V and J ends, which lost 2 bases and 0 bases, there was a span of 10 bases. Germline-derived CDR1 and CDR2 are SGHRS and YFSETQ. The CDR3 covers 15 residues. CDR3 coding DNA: TGCGCCAGCAGCTTCAAGCGCGCTAGCACAGATACGCAGTATTTT. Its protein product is CASSFKRASTDTQYF.

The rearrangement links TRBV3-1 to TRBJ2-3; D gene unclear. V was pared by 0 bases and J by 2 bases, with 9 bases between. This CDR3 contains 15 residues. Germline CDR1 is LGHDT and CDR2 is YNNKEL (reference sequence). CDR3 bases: TGTGCCAGCAGCCAAGATATACCTTTCACAGATACGCAGTATTTT. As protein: CASSQDIPFTDTQYF.

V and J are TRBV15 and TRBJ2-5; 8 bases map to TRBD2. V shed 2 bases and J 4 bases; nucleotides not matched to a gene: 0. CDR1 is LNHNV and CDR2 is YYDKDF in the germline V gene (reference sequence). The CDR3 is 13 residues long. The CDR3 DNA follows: TGTGCCACCAGCAGAAGCGGGAGAGAGACCCAGTACTTC. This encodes CATSRSGRETQYF.

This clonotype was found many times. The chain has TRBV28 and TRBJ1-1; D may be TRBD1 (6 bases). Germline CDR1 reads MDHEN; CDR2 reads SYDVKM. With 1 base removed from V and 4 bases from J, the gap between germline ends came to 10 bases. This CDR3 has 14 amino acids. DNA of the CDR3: TGTGCCAGCAGTTTATCAGGGGTAGGCACTGAAGCTTTCTTT. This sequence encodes CASSLSGVGTEAFF.

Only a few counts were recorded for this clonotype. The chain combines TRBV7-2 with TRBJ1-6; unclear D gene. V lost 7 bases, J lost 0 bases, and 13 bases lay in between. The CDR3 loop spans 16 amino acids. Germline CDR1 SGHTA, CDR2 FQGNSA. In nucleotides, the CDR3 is TGTGCCAGCAACTACTGGCTGAGCTCCTATAATTCACCCCTCCACTTT. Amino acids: CASNYWLSSYNSPLHF.

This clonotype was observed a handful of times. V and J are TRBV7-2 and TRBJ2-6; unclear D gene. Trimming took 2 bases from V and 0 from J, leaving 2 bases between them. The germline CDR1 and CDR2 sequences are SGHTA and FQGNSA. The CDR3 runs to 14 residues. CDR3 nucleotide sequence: TGTGCCAGCAGCTTATTCTCTGGGGCCAACGTCCTGACTTTC. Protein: CASSLFSGANVLTF.

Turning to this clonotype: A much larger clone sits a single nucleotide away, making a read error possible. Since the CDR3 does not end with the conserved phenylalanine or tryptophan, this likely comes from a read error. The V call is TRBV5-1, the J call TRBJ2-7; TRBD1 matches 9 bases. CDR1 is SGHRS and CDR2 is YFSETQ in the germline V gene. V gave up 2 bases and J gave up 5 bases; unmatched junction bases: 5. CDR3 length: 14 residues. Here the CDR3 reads CASSFGTGFDEQYG. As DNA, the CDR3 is TGCGCCAGCAGCTTTGGGACAGGGTTCGACGAGCAGTACGGC.

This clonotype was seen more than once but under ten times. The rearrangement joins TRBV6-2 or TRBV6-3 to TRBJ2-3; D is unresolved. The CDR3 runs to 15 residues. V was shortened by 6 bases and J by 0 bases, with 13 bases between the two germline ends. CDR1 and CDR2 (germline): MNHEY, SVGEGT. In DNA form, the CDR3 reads TGTGCCAGCAGCCAAACTAAGGTTAGCACAGATACGCAGTATTTT. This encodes CASSQTKVSTDTQYF.

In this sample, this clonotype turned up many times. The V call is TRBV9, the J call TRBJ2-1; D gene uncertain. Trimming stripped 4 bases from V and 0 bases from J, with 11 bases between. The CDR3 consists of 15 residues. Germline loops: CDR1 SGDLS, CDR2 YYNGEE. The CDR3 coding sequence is TGTGCCAGCAGCCCGTGGTCCGGCTCCTACAATGAGCAGTTCTTC. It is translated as CASSPWSGSYNEQFF. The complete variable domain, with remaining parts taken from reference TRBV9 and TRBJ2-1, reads DSGVTQTPKHLITATGQRVTLRCSPRSGDLSVYWYQQSLDQGLQFLIQYYNGEERAKGNILERFSAQQFPDLHSELNLSSLELGDSALYFCASSPWSGSYNEQFFGPGTRLTVL.

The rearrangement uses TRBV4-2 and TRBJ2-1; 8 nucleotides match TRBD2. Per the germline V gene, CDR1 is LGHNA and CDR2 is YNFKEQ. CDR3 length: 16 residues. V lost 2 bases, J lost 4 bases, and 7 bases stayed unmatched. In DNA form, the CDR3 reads TGTGCCAGCAGCCAAACCCCTAGCGGGCTTTACAATGAGCAGTTCTTC. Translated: CASSQTPSGLYNEQFF.

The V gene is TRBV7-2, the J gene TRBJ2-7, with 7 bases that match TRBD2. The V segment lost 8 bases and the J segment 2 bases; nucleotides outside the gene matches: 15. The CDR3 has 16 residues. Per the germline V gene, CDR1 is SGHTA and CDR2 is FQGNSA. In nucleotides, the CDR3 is TGTGCCAGCCTACAACTCTGGGCTAGCGGCCCCTACGAGCAGTACTTC. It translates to CASLQLWASGPYEQYF.